The rows below give T cell receptor beta chains drawn from one sample of a study of shared clonotypes between healthy human individuals. Measured with immunoSEQ multiplex PCR; TCRdb has only the in-frame clones, and not every one. The sample has some 2 million clones; 95% are singletons. Sequenced sample: naive CD4+ T cells sorted from blood. These receptors all stem from a man in his late teens or twenties in good health. CDR3s include the opening cysteine and the closing phenylalanine or tryptophan. D genes are given only for firm matches. The listing skips clone size in some rows; elsewhere it reads once, few, many or a size class.

DNA: TGTGCCAGCAGCTTGCGGGGCAGGGCTGAGACCCAGTACTTC; CDR3: CASSLRGRAETQYF; size: .; J: TRBJ2-5; D: .; V: TRBV7-2
DNA: TGTGCCAGCAGTGGGTGGGGAAATGAAAAACTGTTTTTT; CDR3: CASSGWGNEKLFF; size: .; J: TRBJ1-4; D: .; V: TRBV6-4
DNA: TGTGCCAGTAGTATACAGAGCACAGATACGCAGTATTTT; CDR3: CASSIQSTDTQYF; size: once; J: TRBJ2-3; D: .; V: TRBV19
DNA: TGTGCCAGCAGCGCCGGGACGGCTCAAGAGACCCAGTACTTC; CDR3: CASSAGTAQETQYF; size: .; J: TRBJ2-5; D: .; V: TRBV11-2
DNA: TGTGCCAGCGGACAACTAGCGGGAAGAGATACGCAGTATTTT; CDR3: CASGQLAGRDTQYF; size: .; J: TRBJ2-3; D: TRBD2; V: TRBV2
DNA: TGTGCCAGCAGTGAGGGGCAGGGTTATGGCTACACCTTC; CDR3: CASSEGQGYGYTF; size: once; J: TRBJ1-2; D: .; V: TRBV2
DNA: TGTGCCAGCAGCTTAGCGGGAGATTATGGCTACACCTTC; CDR3: CASSLAGDYGYTF; size: .; J: TRBJ1-2; D: .; V: TRBV11-2
DNA: TGCGCCAGCAGCTCTGCCCCTACTAGCGGCCAAGAGACCCAGTACTTC; CDR3: CASSSAPTSGQETQYF; size: .; J: TRBJ2-5; D: TRBD2; V: TRBV5-1
DNA: TGTGCCAGCAGTGAAGCCTCCGGGACAGTTCCTTCACCCCTCCACTTT; CDR3: CASSEASGTVPSPLHF; size: .; J: TRBJ1-6; D: TRBD1; V: TRBV27
DNA: TGTGCCAGCAGTTACCCCACCTCCTACGAGCAGTACTTC; CDR3: CASSYPTSYEQYF; size: once; J: TRBJ2-7; D: .; V: TRBV6-6
DNA: TGTGCCAGCACCGCAAGTCTTGAGGCTTTCTTT; CDR3: CASTASLEAFF; size: .; J: TRBJ1-1; D: .; V: TRBV7-9
DNA: TGTGCCAGCTCACCATTGGCGGACAACTCCTACGAGCAGTACTTC; CDR3: CASSPLADNSYEQYF; size: .; J: TRBJ2-7; D: .; V: TRBV18
DNA: TGTGCCAGCAGCTTAGGGGGGCAAGAGACCCAGTACTTC; CDR3: CASSLGGQETQYF; size: .; J: TRBJ2-5; D: .; V: TRBV5-4
DNA: TGTGCCAGCAGTGAAGCTCCAGGGATCCCCTACGAGCAGTACTTC; CDR3: CASSEAPGIPYEQYF; size: .; J: TRBJ2-7; D: .; V: TRBV2
DNA: TGCAGCGTTGAAGGGTATAGCGGGGACACAGATACGCAGTATTTT; CDR3: CSVEGYSGDTDTQYF; size: .; J: TRBJ2-3; D: TRBD2; V: TRBV29-1
DNA: TGCGCCAGCAGCTTGGACGCGGGGTCAGGGGCCAACGTCCTGACTTTC; CDR3: CASSLDAGSGANVLTF; size: .; J: TRBJ2-6; D: .; V: TRBV5-1
DNA: TGTGCCAGTGCCCAATCGACAGGGGGCGCTTTCACCCTCCACTTT; CDR3: CASAQSTGGAFTLHF; size: .; J: TRBJ1-6; D: TRBD1; V: TRBV19
DNA: TGTGCCAGTAAAGGGGCAGGCCGTAACACCGGGGAGCTGTTTTTT; CDR3: CASKGAGRNTGELFF; size: .; J: TRBJ2-2; D: .; V: TRBV19
DNA: TGTGCCAGTGACGGCAGGGCTGGTCAGCCCCAGCATTTT; CDR3: CASDGRAGQPQHF; size: .; J: TRBJ1-5; D: .; V: TRBV19
DNA: TGTGCCAGCAGCCTGGGGACTAGCGGGGGCGATACGCAGTATTTT; CDR3: CASSLGTSGGDTQYF; size: .; J: TRBJ2-3; D: TRBD2; V: TRBV5-6
DNA: TGTGCCAGTAGTCCCCGAATAGCGGGAGGGCCGCAACCCCAGTACTTC; CDR3: CASSPRIAGGPQPQYF; size: .; J: TRBJ2-5; D: TRBD2; V: TRBV19
DNA: TGTGCCACCAGCAGAGCCAGTAACGACCAAGAGACCCAGTACTTC; CDR3: CATSRASNDQETQYF; size: .; J: TRBJ2-5; D: .; V: TRBV15
DNA: TGTGCCGTCACAGAGACCCAGTACTTC; CDR3: CAVTETQYF; size: .; J: TRBJ2-5; D: .; V: TRBV21-1
DNA: TGCAGCGTGTACTGGGGTAGCTCCTACGAGCAGTACTTC; CDR3: CSVYWGSSYEQYF; size: .; J: TRBJ2-7; D: .; V: TRBV29-1
DNA: TGCGCCAGCAGTGAGTCCGGGACAAACACTGAAGCTTTCTTT; CDR3: CASSESGTNTEAFF; size: .; J: TRBJ1-1; D: .; V: TRBV10-1
DNA: TGCGCCAGCAGCTTGGGGGAGACGGGTGAGCAGTTCTTC; CDR3: CASSLGETGEQFF; size: .; J: TRBJ2-1; D: .; V: TRBV5-1
DNA: TGTGCCAGCAGCCCGACAGGGCCTATCGGCGAGCAGTACTTC; CDR3: CASSPTGPIGEQYF; size: .; J: TRBJ2-7; D: TRBD1; V: TRBV6-5
DNA: TGTGCCAGCAGTGTTTCGGGTACTGTGAACACTGAAGCTTTCTTT; CDR3: CASSVSGTVNTEAFF; size: .; J: TRBJ1-1; D: .; V: TRBV27
DNA: TGTGCCAGCAGTTTTTCCCGGACCTTAGCCAAAAACATTCAGTACTTC; CDR3: CASSFSRTLAKNIQYF; size: .; J: TRBJ2-4; D: .; V: TRBV27
DNA: TGTGCCAGCAGTTTCAGTGGTGCAGGGACGGGCGGCTACACCTTC; CDR3: CASSFSGAGTGGYTF; size: .; J: TRBJ1-2; D: .; V: TRBV28
DNA: TGCGCCAGCAGCTTGGGGGCTGCGGGGGGTGGAAACATTCAGTACTTC; CDR3: CASSLGAAGGGNIQYF; size: .; J: TRBJ2-4; D: TRBD2; V: TRBV5-1
DNA: TGCGCCAGCAGTGAATCGGGCACAGATACGCAGTATTTT; CDR3: CASSESGTDTQYF; size: .; J: TRBJ2-3; D: .; V: TRBV10-1
DNA: TGTGCCAGCAGCTCTGACGGGAACACTGAAGCTTTCTTT; CDR3: CASSSDGNTEAFF; size: .; J: TRBJ1-1; D: .; V: TRBV5-4
DNA: TGTGCCAGCAGTCCAACCCCGGGGCCTTTTGACAGGGGGCTTTATAGCAATCAGCCCCAGCATTTT; CDR3: CASSPTPGPFDRGLYSNQPQHF; size: .; J: TRBJ1-5; D: TRBD1; V: TRBV27
DNA: TGCGCCAGCAGCCAGGGCAGCGGAGGGCGGGACAATGAGCAGTTCTTC; CDR3: CASSQGSGGRDNEQFF; size: .; J: TRBJ2-1; D: .; V: TRBV5-1
DNA: TGTGCCAGCGCTTCCCGGGCAGGGCGAGGTCAGCCCCAGCATTTT; CDR3: CASASRAGRGQPQHF; size: .; J: TRBJ1-5; D: .; V: TRBV6-5
DNA: TGTGCCAGCAGGACAGGGGGCAATCCTGGAAACACCATATATTTT; CDR3: CASRTGGNPGNTIYF; size: .; J: TRBJ1-3; D: TRBD1; V: TRBV28
DNA: TGTGCCAGCAGCTTGAGCGGCAGGGGCGCCGATACGCAGTATTTT; CDR3: CASSLSGRGADTQYF; size: .; J: TRBJ2-3; D: .; V: TRBV7-2
DNA: TGCGCCAGCAGTGATACCACAGATACGCAGTATTTT; CDR3: CASSDTTDTQYF; size: .; J: TRBJ2-3; D: .; V: TRBV10-1